This TCR beta chain is from a study of blood T cells in healthy people across ages. The use of a sample-barcoded 5' primer and a J-beta primer mix characterized a second PCR of roughly 6 to 11 cycles. TCRdb re-derived calls from the 5' RACE reads in MiXCR, one entry per CDR3 protein. The data contain about 680,000 distinct CDR3 sequences, about half of them seen just once; the ten biggest clones take up roughly 30%. This clonotype was found once. A much bigger clone sits one base away, suggesting this may be a read error. Samples had at least 6.5 million PBMCs isolated from them. Germline CDR1 is DFQATT and CDR2 is SNEGSKA (reference sequence). The CDR3 is made up of 12 amino acids.

This clonotype was obtained from an older woman in good health. This chain links TRBV20-1 with TRBJ2-7; possible D gene TRBD2, 6 bases. The specimen was blood. The CDR3, as DNA: TGCAGCCGAAGGGACTCCTCCGACGAGCAGTACTTC. Its translation is CSRRDSSDEQYF.